The present T cell receptor (beta chain) was sequenced within a study of STAT3 mutations in large granular lymphocyte leukemia. Study details: Roughly half of the longitudinally sequenced T-LGLL patients carried detectable canonical activating STAT3 mutations. Study results and caveats: In T-cell large granular lymphocyte leukemia, about half of patients showed multiple immunodominant subclonotypes. Differing intervals and regimens complicate linking therapy response to clone burden.

TCRbeta libraries averaged around 40,000 productive templates per sample. TCRdb's copy holds only in-frame clones and misses some; the assay was immunoSEQ multiplex PCR. The sample lists about 7,800 clones; 91% were seen once. The V gene lost 2 bases and the J gene lost 9 bases, with 5 bases spanning the gap. CDR1 is MGHDK, CDR2 SYGVNS, per germline. The CDR3 has 11 amino acids. This clone occurred a few times. Antigen specificity is unknown. The chain uses TRBV25-1 and TRBJ2-1, with D hard to call. The sample taken for sequencing was peripheral blood mononuclear cells. This sequence was found in a man aged 50 to 60 with T-cell large granular lymphocyte leukemia. Some clones in this sample may be carry-over from other donors' samples. The DNA for the CDR3 is TGTGCCAGCAGTGAAAGGCGTGAGCAGTTCTTC. This gives the protein CASSERREQFF.